The 5 T cell receptor beta chains given below trace back to one sample, sequenced in a study of shared clonotypes between healthy human individuals. The repertoire was sequenced with immunoSEQ multiplex PCR; TCRdb's copy has only in-frame clones and lacks some. The table includes roughly 1,100,000 clones, under 80% detected once. The specimen was memory CD4+ T cells sorted from blood. This sample's subset: CD45RA-negative fraction. The origin of the receptors is a man younger than 35 in good health.

This chain links TRBV21-1 with TRBJ2-7; TRBD2, the table's D call, lacks a check against the DNA. TRBV21-1 is shown as a pseudogene. The CDR3 sequence is 16 residues long. The CDR3: CASSKESGGGTDEQYF. CDR3 coding DNA: TGTGCCAGCAGCAAAGAAAGTGGCGGGGGGACAGACGAGCAGTACTTC.

This clone appeared a single time. The rearrangement joins TRBV5-1 to TRBJ1-4, with D hard to call. V shed 0 bases and J shed 8 bases, with 14 bases lying between them. This CDR3 is 15 amino acids long. Germline V CDR1 and CDR2: SGHRS, YFSETQ. The chain's CDR3 is CASSLANADGEKLFF. The CDR3 region has the DNA TGCGCCAGCAGCTTGGCCAATGCCGATGGGGAAAAACTGTTTTTT.

The sample holds a few counts of this clone. Here the CDR3 reads CASSLPGLGTDTQYF. The CDR3 nucleotides read TGTGCCAGCAGTTTACCAGGGTTGGGGACAGATACGCAGTATTTT. The V and J genes are TRBV28 and TRBJ2-3, with D possibly being TRBD1 (5 bases). CDR1 and CDR2 (germline): MDHEN, SYDVKM. Trimming cost V 2 bases and J 3 bases, with 12 bases left between them. This CDR3 region has 15 residues.

This clone was seen a few times. The rearrangement links TRBV13 to TRBJ2-7; D is unclear. The germline CDR1 and CDR2 sequences are PRHDT and FYEKMQ (reference sequence). Trimming took 4 bases from V and 7 from J, leaving 17 bases between them. The CDR3 sequence is 14 residues long. CDR3 coding DNA: TGTGCCAGCAGCTCGAGCCCGGGTGGGGAAGAGCAGTACTTC. Protein sequence: CASSSSPGGEEQYF.

This clone was found once. The chain combines TRBV6-6 with TRBJ2-2; D uncertain. V was cut by 0 bases and J by 1 base, with 3 bases left in between. CDR1 MNHNY and CDR2 SVGAGI come from the germline V gene (reference sequence). The CDR3 has 14 residues. CDR3 in amino acids: CASSYSQNTGELFF. The CDR3 nucleotides are TGTGCCAGCAGTTACTCCCAGAACACCGGGGAGCTGTTTTTT.